This T cell receptor beta chain was retrieved from a study of T cell clonotyping in hematopoietic cell transplantation (dated by TCRdb to about 2021). As for the study more broadly: A total of 135 blood samples were collected in the study from 35 consecutive transplant recipients and their related donors. Recruitment of patients was conducted between late 2015 and January 2017, and follow-up was continued until September 2020 or death. What the work shows at the level of the full study, not this receptor alone: Overlap with donor repertoires was found for only a small fraction of recipient repertoires, with over 97% found to appear de novo at the given depth. Donor and pretransplant recipient Inverse Simpson Index values predicted broader posttransplant TCR repertoire diversity. A decrease in recipient TCR diversity was observed after transplant, and a progressive increase in pathologically expanded clonotypes was seen from day 30 to day 180. Sample size was limited, and cells were not sorted, so CD4 and CD8 repertoire contributions could not be separated.

What this sample's time point label stands for: 30 days after allo-HCT. Blood samples were obtained from recipients approximately 28 days before transplant and at days 30, 100 and 180 after transplant. Using Nuclei Lysis Solution, genomic DNA was extracted from unfractionated peripheral blood mononuclear cells that were either fresh or cryopreserved. Worth noting for this clone: Its antigen has not been determined. There are no base qualities to consult, and no much larger clone falls within one base.

Inclusive of the bounding cysteine and phenylalanine, the CDR3 is 14 residues long. Just the 42-base CDR3 DNA is kept, in frame starting at base 1. Trimming takes 0 bases from V and 5 bases from J, and the germline ends sit 10 bases apart. CDR1 and CDR2 are drawn from the germline V gene: LGHNA, YSLEER. TCR beta CDR3 regions were amplified from genomic DNA with the immunoSEQ assay, a bias-controlled multiplex PCR using V- and J-specific primers. A second PCR step added a proprietary barcode and Illumina adapter sequences to the CDR3 amplicons. An Illumina MiSeq instrument was used to sequence the CDR3 libraries. From the authors' description of their analysis: Export and quality control were handled in immunoSEQ Analyzer 3.0, while downstream analyses relied on R Bioconductor and Immunarch. Repertoire metrics were calculated using only productive rearrangements within the normalized downsampled data set. In the normalized cohort, clonotypes with more than 5 templates were defined as pathologically expanded. Repertoire diversity was measured with the Inverse Simpson Index. To capture all clonotypes, CMV-specificity analyses were performed on the non-normalized data set. TCRdb limited this immuneACCESS table to in-frame rearrangements with V and J called. A share of clones is missing; checked studies link under half to unresolved V genes, and the rest is unexplained. The V and J calls and clone size come from that table; D and trimming were worked out from the DNA. The sample contains more than 6,500 clones, roughly a third of them found a single time. The top ten constitute more than 15% of the sample.

This sequence was found in a female patient over 55 who had an allogeneic stem cell transplant, so the T cells may come from the graft donor. Some clones in this sample may be carry-over from other donors' samples. The sequence links TRBV4-3 to TRBJ1-1; TRBD1 is perhaps the D gene, given 5 matching bases. The sequenced sample was peripheral blood mononuclear cells, obtained 30 days after allogeneic stem cell transplant. The CDR3 region has the sequence CASSQEAGGTEAFF. The nucleotide sequence reads TGCGCCAGCAGCCAAGAGGCGGGGGGGACTGAAGCTTTCTTT.